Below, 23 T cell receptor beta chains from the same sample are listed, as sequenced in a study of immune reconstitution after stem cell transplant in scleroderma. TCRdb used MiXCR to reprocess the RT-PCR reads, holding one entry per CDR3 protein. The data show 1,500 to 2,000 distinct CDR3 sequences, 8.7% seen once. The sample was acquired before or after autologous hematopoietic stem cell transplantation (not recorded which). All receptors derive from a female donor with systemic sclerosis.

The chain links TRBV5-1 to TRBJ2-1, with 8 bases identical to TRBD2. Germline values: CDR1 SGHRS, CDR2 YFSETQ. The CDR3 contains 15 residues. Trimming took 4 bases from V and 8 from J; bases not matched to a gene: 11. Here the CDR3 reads CASSGGASGWDEQFF. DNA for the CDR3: TGCGCCAGCAGCGGCGGGGCTAGCGGGTGGGATGAGCAGTTCTTC.

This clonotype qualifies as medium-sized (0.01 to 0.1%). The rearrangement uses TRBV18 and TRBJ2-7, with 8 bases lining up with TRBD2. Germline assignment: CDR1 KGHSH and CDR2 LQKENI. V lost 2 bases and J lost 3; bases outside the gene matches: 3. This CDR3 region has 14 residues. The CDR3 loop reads CASSPGLARYEQYF. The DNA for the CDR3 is TGTGCCAGCTCACCAGGACTAGCCCGCTACGAGCAGTACTTC.

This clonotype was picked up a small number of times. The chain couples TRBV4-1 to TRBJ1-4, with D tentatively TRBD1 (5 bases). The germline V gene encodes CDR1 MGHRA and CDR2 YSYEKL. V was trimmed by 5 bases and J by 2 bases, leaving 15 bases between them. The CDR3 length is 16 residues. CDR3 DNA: TGCGCCAGCAGCGGGCAGGGATTCAGGACTAATGAAAAACTGTTTTTT. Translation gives CASSGQGFRTNEKLFF.

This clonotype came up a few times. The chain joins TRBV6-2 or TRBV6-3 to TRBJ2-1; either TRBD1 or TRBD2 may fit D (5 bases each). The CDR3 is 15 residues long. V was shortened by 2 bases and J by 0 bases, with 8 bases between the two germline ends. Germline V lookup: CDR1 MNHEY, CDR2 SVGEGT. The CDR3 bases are TGTGCCAGCAGTTACACGGGACCCTCCTACAATGAGCAGTTCTTC. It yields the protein CASSYTGPSYNEQFF.

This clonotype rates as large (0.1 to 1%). The CDR3 DNA reads as TGCAGTGCTAGAGATGGGAGTAGGGTCGGGACCAAAGAGACCCAGTACTTC. Its translation: CSARDGSRVGTKETQYF. The chain recombines TRBV20-1 with TRBJ2-5; the D call may be TRBD1 or TRBD2 (5 bases each). CDR1 and CDR2 (germline): DFQATT, SNEGSKA (reference sequence). V lost 0 bases, J lost 3 bases, and 20 bases lay in between. CDR3 length: 17 residues.

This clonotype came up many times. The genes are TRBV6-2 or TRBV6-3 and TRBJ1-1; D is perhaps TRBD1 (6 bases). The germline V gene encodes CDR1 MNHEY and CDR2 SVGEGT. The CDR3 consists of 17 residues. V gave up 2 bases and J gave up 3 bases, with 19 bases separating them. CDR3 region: CASSYDRPGVKDTEAFF. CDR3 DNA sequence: TGTGCCAGCAGTTACGATCGCCCAGGGGTTAAGGACACTGAAGCTTTCTTT.

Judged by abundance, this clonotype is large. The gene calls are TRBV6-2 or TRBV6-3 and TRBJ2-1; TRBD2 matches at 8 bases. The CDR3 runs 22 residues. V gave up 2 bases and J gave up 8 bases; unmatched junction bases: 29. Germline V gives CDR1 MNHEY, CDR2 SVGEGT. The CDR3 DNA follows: TGTGCCAGCAGTTACGGGTGGGAGGGGACTCTACCACTAGCGGTCTATCTTCATGAGCAGTTCTTC. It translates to CASSYGWEGTLPLAVYLHEQFF.

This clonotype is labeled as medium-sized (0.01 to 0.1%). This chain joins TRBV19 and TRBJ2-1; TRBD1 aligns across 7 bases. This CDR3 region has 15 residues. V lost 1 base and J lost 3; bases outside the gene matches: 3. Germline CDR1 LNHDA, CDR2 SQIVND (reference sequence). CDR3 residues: CASSIVRDSYNEQFF. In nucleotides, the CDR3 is TGTGCCAGTAGTATAGTGAGGGACAGCTACAATGAGCAGTTCTTC.

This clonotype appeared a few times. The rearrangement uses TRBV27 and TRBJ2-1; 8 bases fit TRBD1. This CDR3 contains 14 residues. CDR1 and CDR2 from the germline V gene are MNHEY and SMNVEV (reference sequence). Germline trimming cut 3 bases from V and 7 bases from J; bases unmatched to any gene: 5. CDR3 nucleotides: TGTGCCAGCAGTTTGACAGGGGCAGGAAATGAGCAGTTCTTC. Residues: CASSLTGAGNEQFF.

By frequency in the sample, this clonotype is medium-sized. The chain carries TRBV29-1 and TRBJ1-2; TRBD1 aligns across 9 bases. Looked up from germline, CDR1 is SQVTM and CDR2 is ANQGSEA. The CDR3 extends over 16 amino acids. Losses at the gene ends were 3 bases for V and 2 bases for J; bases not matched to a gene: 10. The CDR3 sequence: CSVDGVLGTGNYGYTF. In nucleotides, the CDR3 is TGCAGCGTTGATGGGGTTTTGGGGACAGGGAACTATGGCTACACCTTC.

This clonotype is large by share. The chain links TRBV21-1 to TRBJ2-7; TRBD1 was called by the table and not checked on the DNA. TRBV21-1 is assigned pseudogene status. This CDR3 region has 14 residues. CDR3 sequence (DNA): TGTGCCAGCAGCAGCCGGGACAGGGCCTACGAGCAGTACTTC. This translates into CASSSRDRAYEQYF.

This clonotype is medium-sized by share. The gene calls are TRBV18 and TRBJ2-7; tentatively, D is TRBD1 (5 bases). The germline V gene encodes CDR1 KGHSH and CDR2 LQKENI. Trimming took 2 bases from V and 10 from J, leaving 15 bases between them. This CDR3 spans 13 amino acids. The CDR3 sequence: CASSPSRDRYQYF. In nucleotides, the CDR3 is TGTGCCAGCTCACCATCCAGGGATAGATATCAGTACTTC.

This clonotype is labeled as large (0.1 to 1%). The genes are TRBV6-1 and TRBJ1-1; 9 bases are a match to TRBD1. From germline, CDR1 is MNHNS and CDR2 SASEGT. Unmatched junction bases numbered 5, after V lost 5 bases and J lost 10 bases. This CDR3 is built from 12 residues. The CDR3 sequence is CASSPGTGRAFF. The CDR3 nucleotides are TGTGCCAGCAGTCCTGGGACAGGGAGAGCTTTCTTT.

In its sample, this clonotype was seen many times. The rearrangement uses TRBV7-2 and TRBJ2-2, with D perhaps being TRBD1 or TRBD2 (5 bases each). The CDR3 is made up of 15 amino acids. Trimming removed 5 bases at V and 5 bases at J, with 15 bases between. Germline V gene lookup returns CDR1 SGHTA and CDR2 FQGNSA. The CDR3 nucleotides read TGTGCCAGCAGCCCGACGGGGCTTCTAACCGGGGAGCTGTTTTTT. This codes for CASSPTGLLTGELFF. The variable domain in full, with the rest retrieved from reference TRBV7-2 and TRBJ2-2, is GAGVSQSPSNKVTEKGKDVELRCDPISGHTALYWYRQSLGQGLEFLIYFQGNSAPDKSGLPSDRFSAERTGGSVSTLTIQRTQQEDSAVYLCASSPTGLLTGELFFGEGSRLTVL.

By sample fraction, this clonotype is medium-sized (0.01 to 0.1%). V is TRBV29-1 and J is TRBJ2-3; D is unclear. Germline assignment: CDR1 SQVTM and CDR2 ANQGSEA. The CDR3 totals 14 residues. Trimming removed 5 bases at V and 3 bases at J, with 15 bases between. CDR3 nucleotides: TGCAGCGTTATCCGGGCCAGACAAACAGATACGCAGTATTTT. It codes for CSVIRARQTDTQYF.

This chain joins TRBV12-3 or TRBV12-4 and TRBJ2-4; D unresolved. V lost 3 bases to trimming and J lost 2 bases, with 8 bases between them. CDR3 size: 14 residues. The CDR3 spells CASSFDGTKNIQYF. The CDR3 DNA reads TGTGCCAGCAGTTTTGATGGGACCAAAAACATTCAGTACTTC.

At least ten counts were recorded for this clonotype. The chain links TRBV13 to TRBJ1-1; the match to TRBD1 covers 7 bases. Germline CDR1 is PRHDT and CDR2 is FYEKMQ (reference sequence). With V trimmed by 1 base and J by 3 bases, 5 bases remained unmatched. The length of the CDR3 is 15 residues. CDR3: CASSLDRGSDTEAFF. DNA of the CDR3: TGTGCCAGCAGCTTAGACAGGGGTTCGGACACTGAAGCTTTCTTT.

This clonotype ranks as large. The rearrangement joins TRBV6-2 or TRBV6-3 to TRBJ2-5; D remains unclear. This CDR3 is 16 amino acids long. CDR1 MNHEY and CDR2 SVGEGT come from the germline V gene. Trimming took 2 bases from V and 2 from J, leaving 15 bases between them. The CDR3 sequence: CASSYERQLQQETQYF. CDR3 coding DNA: TGTGCCAGCAGTTACGAACGCCAGCTCCAGCAAGAGACCCAGTACTTC.

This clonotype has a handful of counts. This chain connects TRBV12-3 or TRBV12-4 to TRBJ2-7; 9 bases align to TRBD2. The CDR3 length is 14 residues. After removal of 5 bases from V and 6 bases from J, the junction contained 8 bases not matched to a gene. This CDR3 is CASSPPSGVGEQYF. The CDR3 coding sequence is TGTGCCAGCAGTCCCCCTAGCGGGGTAGGCGAGCAGTACTTC.

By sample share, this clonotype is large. DNA for the CDR3: TGTGCCACCAGTGACCCGATCAGGGTGCGTTTCACAGATACGCAGTATTTT. Protein: CATSDPIRVRFTDTQYF. The chain links TRBV24-1 to TRBJ2-3, with a possible D match to TRBD1 (5 bases). V dropped 4 bases and J dropped 2 bases, with 18 bases sitting between them. CDR3 length: 17 residues. Germline CDR1 reads KGHDR; CDR2 reads SFDVKD.

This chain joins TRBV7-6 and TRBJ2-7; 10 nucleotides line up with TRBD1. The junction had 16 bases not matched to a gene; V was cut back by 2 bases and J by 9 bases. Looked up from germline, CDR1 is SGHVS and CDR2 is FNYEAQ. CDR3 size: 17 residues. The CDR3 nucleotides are TGTGCCAGCAGCTTATTACCCCAAGGGACAGGGGCCCTTAGGCAGTACTTC. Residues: CASSLLPQGTGALRQYF.

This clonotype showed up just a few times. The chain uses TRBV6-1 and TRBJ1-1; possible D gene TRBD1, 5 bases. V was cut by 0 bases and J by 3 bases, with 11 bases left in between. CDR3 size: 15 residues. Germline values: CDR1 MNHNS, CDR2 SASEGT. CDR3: CASSEAWQGDTEAFF. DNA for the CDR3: TGTGCCAGCAGTGAAGCGTGGCAGGGAGACACTGAAGCTTTCTTT.

CDR3 DNA: TGCGCCAGCAGCTTGGGGGACAGCTTCAATCAGCCCCAGCATTTT. Its translation: CASSLGDSFNQPQHF. The chain recombines TRBV5-1 with TRBJ1-5, with 7 bases identical to TRBD1. The J segment lost 3 bases and the V segment lost 0 bases, leaving 3 bases of the junction unmatched. The CDR3 is 15 amino acids. The germline CDR1 and CDR2 sequences are SGHRS and YFSETQ.